The clone carrying this T cell receptor (beta chain) was observed a single time. Its antigen remains unidentified. The sample comes from a study of OX40 agonist ivuxolimab in advanced cancers. General observations from the study: Expanded clones were, on average, more numerous in CD8+ T cells than in CD4+.

Clones were read by immunoSEQ multiplex PCR, and TCRdb kept only the in-frame ones, dropping some. The sample has about 39,000 clones, 92% seen once; the top ten hold roughly a fifth. The CDR3 has 16 residues. CDR1 and CDR2 (germline): SGHRS, YFSETQ. Trimming pared 3 bases from V and 4 bases from J, leaving 16 bases between. The receptor was derived from an adult with an advanced solid tumor such as melanoma, head and neck, liver or kidney cancer. The rearrangement links TRBV5-1 to TRBJ1-4, with unresolved D. Material: CD4+ or CD8+ T cells sorted from blood, obtained in a trial of the OX40 agonist ivuxolimab. CDR3 in amino acids: CASSSPDRGLNEKLFF. As DNA, the CDR3 is TGCGCCAGCAGCTCGCCGGACCGAGGGCTTAATGAAAAACTGTTTTTT.